What follows is one T cell receptor (beta chain) and its context. This sample stems from a study of blood T cell repertoires in COVID-19. Study at large: The origin of the acute and convalescent COVID-19 samples was the United States, Italy and Spain. From T cells, B-cell-depleted T cells, or PBMCs came the material, which was cDNA or gDNA.

Authors' methods: Reference gene primers were amplified, and this amplification served to estimate nucleated cell counts. TCRdb's table, derived via immunoSEQ multiplex PCR, lists solely in-frame clones and lacks some. The V and J calls and clone size are taken from that table; D and trimming were inferred from the DNA. This table has roughly 280,000 clones, about 88% appearing once. The length of the CDR3 is 15 residues. Germline V CDR1 and CDR2: SEHNR, FQNEAQ (reference sequence). Trimming removed 6 bases from V and 3 bases from J; junction bases left unmatched: 8. The gene calls are TRBV7-9 and TRBJ2-1; 7 bases align to TRBD2. The sequence came from a man aged 18-30 years with active or convalescent COVID-19. The sequencing sample was made of peripheral blood. This chain's CDR3 is CASSSSGVLYNEQFF. In nucleotides, the CDR3 is TGTGCCAGCAGTTCAAGCGGGGTCCTCTACAATGAGCAGTTCTTC.